This T cell receptor beta chain originates from a study of blood T cell repertoires in COVID-19. About the study: There were acute and convalescent COVID-19 samples, and they came from the United States, Italy and Spain. Sources were T cells, B-cell-depleted T cells, or PBMCs; the material itself was cDNA or gDNA.

Methods used by the authors: Estimation of nucleated cell counts relied on the amplification of reference gene primers. This table comes from immunoSEQ multiplex PCR, and its TCRdb copy is limited to in-frame clones, with some not included. V and J calls and clone size follow that table, whereas D and trimming were derived from the DNA. The sample includes about 63,000 clones, about 81% of them seen just once. The germline V and J ends were trimmed by 1 base and 3 bases, with 12 bases remaining between them. There are 15 residues in the CDR3. Germline-derived CDR1 and CDR2 are SGHAT and FQNNGV. The clonotype was recovered from a human donor in a cohort sampled during active COVID-19. The chain has TRBV11-2 and TRBJ1-1; tentatively, D is TRBD1 (5 bases). Sequenced: peripheral blood. CDR3 residues: CASSLGPGGDTEAFF. Written as DNA, the CDR3 is TGTGCCAGCAGCTTAGGTCCCGGGGGGGACACTGAAGCTTTCTTT. The complete variable domain, with remaining parts taken from reference TRBV11-2 and TRBJ1-1, reads EAGVAQSPRYKIIEKRQSVAFWCNPISGHATLYWYQQILGQGPKLLIQFQNNGVVDDSQLPKDRFSAERLKGVDSTLKIQPAKLEDSAVYLCASSLGPGGDTEAFFGQGTRLTVV.